Shown below are 21 T cell receptor beta chains from a single sample sequenced in a study of cytomegalovirus exposure and HLA in healthy donors. It was with 60 Vbeta and 13 Jbeta primers that the PCR ran. Generated by immunoSEQ multiplex PCR, the TCRdb table keeps only in-frame clones and is missing some. The sample consists of some 150,000 clones, 80% to 90% of them appearing once. The sequenced material came from PBMCs. These receptors all come from a man aged 50 or older in good health and CMV-seropositive.

The chain couples TRBV11-2 to TRBJ2-7; 7 nucleotides align to TRBD1. This CDR3 region has 16 residues. CDR1 and CDR2 from the germline V gene are SGHAT and FQNNGV. V shed 2 bases and J 0 bases; nucleotides not matched to a gene: 7. CDR3: CASSLSGQRTSYEQYF. DNA of the CDR3: TGTGCCAGCAGCTTATCGGGACAGAGGACCTCCTACGAGCAGTACTTC.

The rearrangement joins TRBV10-3 to TRBJ2-5; a weak D match, TRBD2 (6 bases). Germline V gives CDR1 ENHRY, CDR2 SYGVKD. V was pared by 4 bases and J by 3 bases, with 12 bases between. CDR3 size: 14 residues. CDR3 DNA: TGTGCCATCAGTGTGGGGGGAGAAGAAGAGACCCAGTACTTC. It translates to CAISVGGEEETQYF.

The CDR3 loop is CASSYEVRGTDTQYF. As DNA, the CDR3 is TGTGCCAGCAGTTACGAGGTGCGGGGCACAGATACGCAGTATTTT. The chain is built from TRBV6-5 and TRBJ2-3; perhaps TRBD2 as D (5 bases). The CDR3 is 15 residues long. V was trimmed by 2 bases and J by 1 base, leaving 10 bases between them. The germline V gene has CDR1 MNHEY and CDR2 SVGAGI.

The chain carries TRBV4-3 and TRBJ1-1; a weak D match, TRBD1 (6 bases). The V end lost 0 bases, the J end lost 0 bases, and 14 bases lay between the germline ends. This CDR3 region has 17 residues. Germline CDR1 and CDR2: LGHNA and YSLEER. CDR3 sequence reads: CASSQELAGAMNTEAFF. The CDR3 DNA is TGCGCCAGCAGCCAAGAACTGGCAGGGGCTATGAACACTGAAGCTTTCTTT.

The chain is built from TRBV5-1 and TRBJ2-3, with TRBD2 as a possible D gene (5 bases). Germline V lookup: CDR1 SGHRS, CDR2 YFSETQ. V was cut by 1 base and J by 6 bases, with 18 bases left in between. The CDR3 is made up of 16 amino acids. The CDR3 region has the DNA TGCGCCAGCAGCTTGACGGGTCGTCGCCCGGGGGATACGCAGTATTTT. Its protein is CASSLTGRRPGDTQYF.

The V and J genes are TRBV9 and TRBJ1-1, with D maybe TRBD1 (6 bases). The CDR3 contains 14 residues. In germline, CDR1 is SGDLS, CDR2 YYNGEE. V lost 1 base and J lost 4, with 11 bases in between. The CDR3 sequence is CASSVRDRSTEAFF. DNA of the CDR3: TGTGCCAGCAGCGTACGAGACAGGAGCACTGAAGCTTTCTTT.

The rearrangement links TRBV19 to TRBJ1-1; 7 nucleotides agree with TRBD1. This CDR3 contains 14 residues. CDR1 is LNHDA and CDR2 is SQIVND in the germline V gene (reference sequence). The V and J ends lost 5 bases and 3 bases, in that order; junction bases with no gene match: 6. Written as DNA, the CDR3 is TGTGCCAGTAGTGGGCCGGGACAGTACACTGAAGCTTTCTTT. It is translated as CASSGPGQYTEAFF. The whole variable domain, remainder taken from reference TRBV19 and TRBJ1-1, is DGGITQSPKYLFRKEGQNVTLSCEQNLNHDAMYWYRQDPGQGLRLIYYSQIVNDFQKGDIAEGYSVSREKKESFPLTVTSAQKNPTAFYLCASSGPGQYTEAFFGQGTRLTVV.

The V and J genes are TRBV10-3 and TRBJ2-7; 8 bases match TRBD2. This CDR3 has 14 residues. J gave up 4 bases and V 0 bases, and 2 bases lay outside the gene matches. Germline CDR1 ENHRY, CDR2 SYGVKD. DNA of the CDR3: TGTGCCATCAGTGAGTCTGGGACTAGGTACGAGCAGTACTTC. Translating gives CAISESGTRYEQYF.

This chain uses TRBV11-2 with TRBJ2-7; TRBD2 matches 14 bases. Per the germline V gene, CDR1 is SGHAT and CDR2 is FQNNGV. After removal of 4 bases from V and 2 bases from J, the junction contained 7 bases not matched to a gene. This CDR3 comprises 17 residues. CDR3 DNA sequence: TGTGCCAGCAGCTCCGGGACTAGCGGGAGAGGGACCTACGAGCAGTACTTC. Translation gives CASSSGTSGRGTYEQYF.

This rearrangement joins TRBV4-2 to TRBJ1-4, with a weak D call TRBD1 (6 bases). V was cut by 2 bases and J by 10 bases, with 8 bases left in between. Germline loops: CDR1 LGHNA, CDR2 YNFKEQ. This CDR3 has 12 amino acids. The CDR3 loop is CASSQTRGKLFF. The CDR3 DNA reads TGTGCCAGCAGCCAAACCAGGGGAAAACTGTTTTTT.

CDR3 amino acids: CASNQDRVTEAFF. CDR3 bases: TGTGCCAGTAACCAGGACAGGGTAACTGAAGCTTTCTTT. This rearrangement joins TRBV19 to TRBJ1-1, with TRBD1 identical over 8 bases. There are 13 residues in the CDR3. The trim removed 7 bases at V and 5 bases at J, leaving 6 bases unmatched. The germline V gene encodes CDR1 LNHDA and CDR2 SQIVND (reference sequence).

V gene TRBV2 combines with J gene TRBJ2-7; D gene uncertain. CDR3 size: 11 residues. Looked up from germline, CDR1 is SNHLY and CDR2 is FYNNEI. Trimming left V 5 bases short and J 2 bases short, with 4 bases between. The chain's CDR3 is CASSPTYEQYF. CDR3 DNA: TGTGCCAGCAGTCCTACCTACGAGCAGTACTTC.

The chain links TRBV28 to TRBJ2-5, with D possibly being TRBD2 (6 bases). With the DNA end fitting TRBJ2-7 better, the J assignment may be wrong. The CDR3 is made up of 14 amino acids. Looked up from germline, CDR1 is MDHEN and CDR2 is SYDVKM. CDR3 loop: CASRAGGISYEQYF. CDR3 bases: TGTGCCAGCAGGGCCGGGGGAATCTCCTACGAGCAGTACTTC.

This clone was detected a few times. This sequence joins TRBV27 and TRBJ2-2; TRBD2 is a possible D gene (6 bases). Germline V lookup: CDR1 MNHEY, CDR2 SMNVEV (reference sequence). Trimming took 3 bases from V and 4 from J, leaving 6 bases between them. This CDR3 contains 13 residues. CDR3 nucleotides: TGTGCCAGCAGTTTCGGGGGCACCGGGGAGCTGTTTTTT. The encoded protein is CASSFGGTGELFF.

The J gene is TRBJ2-7, the V gene TRBV5-6; TRBD2 matches 14 bases. The CDR3 is 15 amino acids. Germline loops: CDR1 SGHDT, CDR2 YYEEEE. J lost 6 bases, V lost 4 bases, and 6 bases had no gene match. CDR3 sequence (DNA): TGTGCCAGCAGCAGACTAGCGGGAGGGCCCGGCGAGCAGTACTTC. This sequence encodes CASSRLAGGPGEQYF.

This clone was seen a few times. The chain links TRBV21-1 to TRBJ2-3; TRBD1 is the table's D call, not checked against the DNA. TRBV21-1 is a known pseudogene. The CDR3 is 16 amino acids. The CDR3: CASTHRGQGDTDTQYF. As DNA, the CDR3 is TGTGCCAGCACTCATAGGGGACAGGGTGACACAGATACGCAGTATTTT.

The chain combines TRBV10-3 with TRBJ1-2, with D tentatively TRBD1 (6 bases). The CDR3 length is 13 residues. Germline assignment: CDR1 ENHRY and CDR2 SYGVKD. The V and J ends lost 7 bases and 3 bases respectively, with 12 bases between them. The CDR3 loop is CAITGGGDYGYTF. The CDR3 DNA follows: TGTGCCATCACCGGCGGGGGCGACTATGGCTACACCTTC.

The chain employs TRBV2 and TRBJ1-2; no clear D. Germline CDR1 reads SNHLY; CDR2 reads FYNNEI. The CDR3 runs 12 residues. The ends were cut back, 6 bases at V and 4 bases at J, with 9 bases in the middle. CDR3 coding DNA: TGTGCCAGCAGCAGAAGAGGCTATGGCTACACCTTC. It translates to CASSRRGYGYTF.

The J gene is TRBJ2-5, the V gene TRBV19, with 8 bases identical to TRBD2. There are 13 residues in the CDR3. The V gene end was trimmed by 7 bases and the J gene end by 5 bases; junction bases not matched to a gene: 6. Looked up from germline, CDR1 is LNHDA and CDR2 is SQIVND (reference sequence). This CDR3 is CASNTGGGETQYF. The CDR3 nucleotides are TGTGCCAGTAATACGGGAGGGGGGGAGACCCAGTACTTC.

J is TRBJ2-5 and V is TRBV5-4, with 10 bases aligning to TRBD2. Trimming at V came to 4 bases and at J to 11 bases, leaving 17 bases not matched to a gene. CDR1 SGHNT and CDR2 YYREEE come from the germline V gene (reference sequence). This CDR3 region has 16 residues. As DNA, the CDR3 is TGTGCCAGCAGCCGGCTCACTAGCGGGGTACCCAGTGGGCAGTACTTC. Translation gives CASSRLTSGVPSGQYF.

The chain has TRBV28 and TRBJ2-7; possibly TRBD2 for D (6 bases). The CDR3 covers 14 residues. The V gene lost 3 bases and the J gene lost 4 bases, with 13 bases spanning the gap. The germline gives CDR1 MDHEN, CDR2 SYDVKM. The CDR3 nucleotides read TGTGCCAGCAGTTTCCTCTCCGGAGGGTACGAGCAGTACTTC. Protein sequence: CASSFLSGGYEQYF. Full variable domain (outside the CDR3, taken from reference TRBV28 and TRBJ2-7): DVKVTQSSRYLVKRTGEKVFLECVQDMDHENMFWYRQDPGLGLRLIYFSYDVKMKEKGDIPEGYSVSREKKERFSLILESASTNQTSMYLCASSFLSGGYEQYFGPGTRLTVT.